Presented here are 12 T cell receptor beta chains from one specimen sequenced in a study of cytomegalovirus exposure and HLA in healthy donors (dated by TCRdb to about 2017). Receptors were amplified or captured by the immunoSEQ multiplex PCR assay. For the multiplex PCR, a mixture combining 60 forward primers for TCR Vbeta segments and 13 reverse primers for TCR Jbeta segments was used. What TCRdb holds here is the immuneACCESS table cut down to in-frame rearrangements. Part of the clones is not present; checked against another copy, under half of the missing clones reflect an unresolved V gene, and the others are unexplained. A total of over 200,000 clones appear in this sample, 75% to 80% of them only once. Jointly, the top ten make up less than 2% of the sample. Sequenced: PBMCs. The receptor source for this set is a male donor in good health and CMV-seronegative.

This chain connects TRBV7-6 to TRBJ2-7; a weak D match, TRBD2 (6 bases). The V gene's germline CDR1 is SGHVS and CDR2 FNYEAQ. Trimming took 3 bases from V and 5 from J, leaving 17 bases between them. The CDR3 has 15 amino acids. The CDR3 sequence is CASSFNKAGRNEQYF. Here the CDR3 DNA reads TGTGCCAGCAGCTTTAATAAAGCAGGGAGGAACGAGCAGTACTTC.

The V and J genes are TRBV4-3 and TRBJ1-1; no definite D call. The CDR3 covers 14 residues. Germline CDR1 is LGHNA and CDR2 is YSLEER. Between the trimmed V and J ends, which lost 0 bases and 5 bases, there was a span of 10 bases. CDR3 region: CASSQDWRGTEAFF. The CDR3 nucleotides are TGCGCCAGCAGCCAAGATTGGAGAGGGACTGAAGCTTTCTTT.

This clone has a handful of counts. The chain is built from TRBV6-6 and TRBJ1-2, with 7 nucleotides matching TRBD1. Germline V gives CDR1 MNHNY, CDR2 SVGAGI (reference sequence). This CDR3 comprises 13 residues. J gave up 7 bases and V 6 bases, and 8 bases lay outside the gene matches. The CDR3: CASSPRTGGGYTF. DNA of the CDR3: TGTGCCAGCAGCCCCAGGACAGGAGGTGGCTACACCTTC.

The chain combines TRBV18 with TRBJ2-7, with TRBD1 matching 11 bases. Germline V CDR1 and CDR2: KGHSH, LQKENI. V lost 6 bases and J lost 5; bases outside the gene matches: 15. The CDR3 spans 17 residues. As DNA, the CDR3 is TGTGCCAGCTCCCATTACATAGCCGGGACAGGGGGGCACGAGCAGTACTTC. Translated: CASSHYIAGTGGHEQYF.

The rearrangement links TRBV29-1 to TRBJ1-1, with a possible D match to TRBD1 (5 bases). The germline gives CDR1 SQVTM, CDR2 ANQGSEA. The V end lost 7 bases, the J end lost 3 bases, and 15 bases lay between the germline ends. The CDR3 has 13 residues. This CDR3 is CSAETAIDTEAFF. CDR3 DNA: TGCAGCGCCGAGACAGCTATTGACACTGAAGCTTTCTTT.

In its sample, this clone was seen once. The rearrangement joins TRBV10-3 to TRBJ2-7, with 11 positions matching TRBD2. Germline V gene data show CDR1 as ENHRY and CDR2 as SYGVKD. With V trimmed by 9 bases and J by 4 bases, 5 bases remained unmatched. CDR3 length: 13 residues. In nucleotides, the CDR3 is TGTGCCATTGGACTAGCGGGCCCTTACGAGCAGTACTTC. Amino acids: CAIGLAGPYEQYF.

In regard to this clone: The sample has other DNA sequences that encode this CDR3 too. The V and J genes are TRBV9 and TRBJ2-7, with 8 bases fitting TRBD1. The CDR3 totals 14 residues. With 0 bases clipped from V and 3 bases from J, the junction kept 2 bases outside the gene matches. CDR1 SGDLS and CDR2 YYNGEE come from the germline V gene. CDR3 residues: CASSVEGTGYEQYF. In DNA, the CDR3 is TGTGCCAGCAGCGTAGAGGGGACAGGCTACGAGCAGTACTTC.

This chain joins TRBV27 and TRBJ2-7, with 10 bases fitting TRBD1. This CDR3 has 15 amino acids. CDR1 and CDR2 from the germline V gene are MNHEY and SMNVEV (reference sequence). J was trimmed by 3 bases and V by 6 bases; bases with no gene match: 8. The CDR3: CASSRRTGGGYEQYF. CDR3 in DNA: TGTGCCAGCAGCCGACGGACAGGGGGAGGCTACGAGCAGTACTTC.

The chain employs TRBV7-8 and TRBJ1-2; 10 bases agree with TRBD1. This CDR3 spans 17 amino acids. V lost 2 bases and J lost 0; bases outside the gene matches: 6. Germline V gives CDR1 SGHVS, CDR2 FQNEAQ. CDR3 DNA sequence: TGTGCCAGCAGCTTAAGGGAGACAGGGGGCTCTAACTATGGCTACACCTTC. It is translated as CASSLRETGGSNYGYTF.

This rearrangement joins TRBV27 to TRBJ2-1; 13 nucleotides agree with TRBD2. From germline, CDR1 is MNHEY and CDR2 SMNVEV (reference sequence). V dropped 10 bases and J dropped 7; count of bases not matched to a gene: 7. The CDR3 extends over 14 amino acids. CDR3 amino acids: CATRTSGSVNEQFF. CDR3 bases: TGTGCCACCCGGACTAGCGGGAGTGTGAATGAGCAGTTCTTC.

The chain joins TRBV6-5 to TRBJ2-3; 10 positions match TRBD2. V lost 7 bases, J lost 3 bases, and 4 bases stayed unmatched. This CDR3 spans 14 amino acids. The V gene's germline CDR1 is MNHEY and CDR2 SVGAGI. The CDR3 DNA reads TGTGCCAGCACCCCTAGCGGGGGTACAGATACGCAGTATTTT. Translating it yields CASTPSGGTDTQYF.

CDR3: CAWSPVVLAGAGSYEQYF. The CDR3 nucleotides are TGTGCCTGGAGCCCCGTTGTCCTAGCGGGGGCAGGAAGCTACGAGCAGTACTTC. This rearrangement joins TRBV30 to TRBJ2-7; 10 positions match TRBD2. Germline lookup yields CDR1 GTSNPN and CDR2 SVGIG (reference sequence). V lost 3 bases and J lost 3; bases outside the gene matches: 17. This CDR3 has 18 residues. Variable domain in full (rest from reference TRBV30 and TRBJ2-7): SQTIHQWPATLVQPVGSPLSLECTVEGTSNPNLYWYRQAAGRGLQLLFYSVGIGQISSEVPQNLSASRPQDRQFILSSKKLLLSDSGFYLCAWSPVVLAGAGSYEQYFGPGTRLTVT.